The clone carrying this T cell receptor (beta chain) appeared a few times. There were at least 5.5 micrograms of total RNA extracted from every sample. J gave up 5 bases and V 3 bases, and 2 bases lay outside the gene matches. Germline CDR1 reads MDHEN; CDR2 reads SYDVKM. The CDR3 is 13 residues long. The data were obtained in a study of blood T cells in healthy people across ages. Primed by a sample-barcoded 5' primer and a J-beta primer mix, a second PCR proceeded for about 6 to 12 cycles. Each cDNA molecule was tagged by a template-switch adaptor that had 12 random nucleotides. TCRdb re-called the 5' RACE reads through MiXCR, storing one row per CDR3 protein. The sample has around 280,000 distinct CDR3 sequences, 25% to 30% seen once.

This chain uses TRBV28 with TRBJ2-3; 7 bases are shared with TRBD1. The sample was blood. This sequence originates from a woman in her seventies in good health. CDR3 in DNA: TGTGCCAGCAGTTTCCAGGGGGTAGATACGCAGTATTTT. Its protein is CASSFQGVDTQYF. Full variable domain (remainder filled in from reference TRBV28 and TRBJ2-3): DVKVTQSSRYLVKRTGEKVFLECVQDMDHENMFWYRQDPGLGLRLIYFSYDVKMKEKGDIPEGYSVSREKKERFSLILESASTNQTSMYLCASSFQGVDTQYFGPGTRLTVL.